This T cell receptor beta chain was recorded in a study of blood T cell repertoires in COVID-19. Per the original data handling: Nucleated cell number was recorded as an estimate derived from reference gene primer amplification. The table came from immunoSEQ multiplex PCR; TCRdb's copy has only in-frame clones and leaves some out. The D gene and trimming were derived from the DNA, and the V and J assignments and clone size from that table. The sample yields around 130,000 clones, roughly 90% seen once. The CDR3 extends over 10 amino acids. Germline loops: CDR1 LNHDA, CDR2 SQIVND (reference sequence).

The V call is TRBV19, the J call TRBJ2-1; no firm D call. Sequencing input: peripheral blood. This sequence originates from a man in his 70s with active COVID-19. The CDR3 DNA reads as TGTAGTGAGGAGTTCAATGAGCAGTTCTTC. It is translated as CSEEFNEQFF.